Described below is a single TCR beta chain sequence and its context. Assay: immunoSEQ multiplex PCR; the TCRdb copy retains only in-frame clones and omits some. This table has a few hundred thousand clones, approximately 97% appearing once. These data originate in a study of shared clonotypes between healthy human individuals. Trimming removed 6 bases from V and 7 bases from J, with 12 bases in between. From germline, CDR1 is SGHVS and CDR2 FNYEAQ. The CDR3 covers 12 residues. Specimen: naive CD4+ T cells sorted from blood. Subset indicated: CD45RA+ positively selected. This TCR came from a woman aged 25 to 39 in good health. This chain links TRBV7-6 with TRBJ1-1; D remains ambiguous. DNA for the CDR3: TGTGCCAGCAGTCCTGGTTATTTTGAAGCTTTCTTT. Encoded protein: CASSPGYFEAFF.